This TCR beta chain comes out of a study of T cell responses to AZD1222 COVID-19 vaccine. Study results and caveats: Every sample of the repertoires postdated the peak T cell response. Seropositive status at baseline applied to only six AZD1222 recipients.

Using immunoSEQ multiplex PCR, the repertoire was profiled, and TCRdb retains in-frame clones only, with some absent. The repertoire consists of about 87,000 clones, with about 90% occurring once and the leading ten covering roughly 8.1%. The CDR3 has 16 amino acids. Trimming cost V 0 bases and J 9 bases, with 18 bases left between them. Germline CDR1 is SGHNT and CDR2 is YENEEA. Concerning this clone: Its antigen is not identified.

The clonotype originates from an adult in good health. Specimen: peripheral blood, collected on day 0 of AZD1222 vaccination. The V gene is TRBV11-3, the J gene TRBJ2-1; D is perhaps TRBD1 or TRBD2 (5 bases each). In nucleotides, the CDR3 is TGTGCCAGCAGCTTAGAGGGGGACGCCATTTATAGTGAGCAGTTCTTC. It encodes CASSLEGDAIYSEQFF.